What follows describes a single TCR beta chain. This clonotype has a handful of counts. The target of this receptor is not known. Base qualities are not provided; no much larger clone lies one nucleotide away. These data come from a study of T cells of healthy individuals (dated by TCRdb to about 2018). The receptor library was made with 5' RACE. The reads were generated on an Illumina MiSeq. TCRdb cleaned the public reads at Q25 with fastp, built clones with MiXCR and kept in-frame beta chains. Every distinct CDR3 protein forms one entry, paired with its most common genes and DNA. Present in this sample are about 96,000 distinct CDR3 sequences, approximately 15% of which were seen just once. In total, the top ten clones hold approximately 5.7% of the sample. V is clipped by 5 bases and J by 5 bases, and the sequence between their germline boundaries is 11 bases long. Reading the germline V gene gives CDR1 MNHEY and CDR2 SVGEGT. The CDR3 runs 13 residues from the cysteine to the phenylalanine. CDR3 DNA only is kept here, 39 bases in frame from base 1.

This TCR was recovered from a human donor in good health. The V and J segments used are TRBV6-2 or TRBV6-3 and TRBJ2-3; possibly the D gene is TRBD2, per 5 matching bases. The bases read TGTGCCAGCAGTACAGACTACTTAGATACGCAGTATTTT. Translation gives CASSTDYLDTQYF.